This TCR beta chain came from a study of PD-1 blockade in classical Hodgkin lymphoma. The length of the CDR3 is 14 residues. The ends were cut back, 1 base at V and 5 bases at J, with 9 bases in the middle. Germline V gene lookup returns CDR1 ENHRY and CDR2 SYGVKD. Every patient experienced relapse after autologous stem cell transplantation, and brentuximab vedotin exposure varied. This clone was picked up a small number of times. Its antigen is currently unknown. The table came from immunoSEQ multiplex PCR; TCRdb's copy has only in-frame clones and leaves some out. This sample has roughly 42,000 clones, with around 71% found just once. Study results and caveats: Newly diagnosed patients had diversity similar to the baseline diversity of complete responders.

The sequences come from peripheral blood mononuclear cells (PBMCs), collected at baseline. The J gene is TRBJ2-1, the V gene TRBV10-3; unclear D gene. The TCR comes from a human donor with classical Hodgkin lymphoma. CDR3: CAISEWKGNNEQFF. CDR3 DNA: TGTGCCATCAGTGAGTGGAAAGGTAACAATGAGCAGTTCTTC.